This is a list of T cell receptor beta chains from one sample in a study of T cell repertoires in cytomegalovirus infection. Using its own MiXCR run on the reads, TCRdb lists one record per CDR3 protein. The profile covers 450,000 to 600,000 distinct CDR3 sequences, with around 30% appearing a single time and 15% to 20% taken by the ten largest. Their specific antigens are unknown. The sequencing here drew on cultured PBMCs, taken from culture after CMV antigen stimulation. The receptors stem from a human donor in good health (CMV status not recorded). Some clones in this sample may be carry-over from other donors' samples. CDR3s include the opening cysteine and the closing phenylalanine or tryptophan. D genes are given only for firm matches. Size tells how often a clone was seen (once, few, many) or the class of an expanded clone, and some rows leave it out.

NA | TRBJ2-2 | NA | TRBV5-4 | CASSPRPPNTGELFF | TGTGCCAGCAGCCCTAGGCCCCCGAACACCGGGGAGCTGTTTTTT
NA | TRBJ1-2 | TRBD1 | TRBV19 | CASLDRVGGYTF | TGTGCCAGCCTTGACAGGGTGGGCGGCTACACCTTC
many | TRBJ1-2 | NA | TRBV12-3/TRBV12-4 | CASSLQEWRGYTF | TGTGCCAGCAGTTTACAGGAATGGCGTGGCTACACCTTC
NA | TRBJ2-1 | NA | TRBV27 | CASSSGDDNEQFF | TGTGCCAGCAGTTCCGGAGACGACAATGAGCAGTTCTTC
NA | TRBJ1-1 | TRBD1 | TRBV10-1 | CASSTGTGVTEAFF | TGCGCCAGCAGTACCGGGACAGGGGTCACTGAAGCTTTCTTT
many | TRBJ1-6 | TRBD1 | TRBV7-2 | CASSLEGQGMSSYNSPLHF | TGTGCCAGCAGCTTAGAGGGACAGGGAATGAGTTCCTATAATTCACCCCTCCACTTT
NA | TRBJ1-5 | NA | TRBV29-1 | CSVLETGSNQPQHF | TGCAGCGTTCTCGAAACAGGGAGCAATCAGCCCCAGCATTTT
many | TRBJ2-2 | TRBD2 | TRBV28 | CASSLWQLAGGPGELFF | TGTGCCAGCAGTTTATGGCAACTAGCGGGAGGGCCTGGGGAGCTGTTTTTT
NA | TRBJ1-1 | NA | TRBV18 | CASSTDRTNTEAFF | TGTGCCAGCTCAACTGACAGGACGAACACTGAAGCTTTCTTT
NA | TRBJ2-7 | NA | TRBV6-8 | CASSYSREEGHYEQYF | TGTGCCAGCAGTTACTCCAGGGAGGAGGGGCATTACGAGCAGTACTTC
few | TRBJ1-2 | TRBD1 | TRBV19 | CASSMNDRGYGYTF | TGTGCCAGTAGTATGAATGACAGGGGCTATGGCTACACCTTC
NA | TRBJ1-4 | NA | TRBV25-1 | CASSPEGGEKLFF | TGTGCCAGCAGTCCCGAGGGGGGTGAAAAACTGTTTTTT
NA | TRBJ2-7 | TRBD2 | TRBV7-8 | CASSLDFLAGSYEQYF | TGTGCCAGCAGCTTAGACTTTCTAGCGGGAAGCTACGAGCAGTACTTC
few | TRBJ2-1 | TRBD2 | TRBV6-6 | CASSSTGLAPNEQFF | TGTGCCAGCAGTTCCACGGGACTAGCGCCCAATGAGCAGTTCTTC
NA | TRBJ2-3 | NA | TRBV6-6 | CASSYSELETDTQYF | TGTGCCAGCAGTTACTCGGAACTAGAGACAGATACGCAGTATTTT
few | TRBJ2-1 | NA | TRBV7-2 | CASSLAPLPNEQFF | TGTGCCAGCAGCTTAGCCCCGCTCCCCAATGAGCAGTTCTTC
NA | TRBJ1-1 | NA | TRBV6-5 | CATLRGGGSSMNTEAFF | TGTGCCACCCTGCGTGGAGGGGGTTCTTCGATGAACACTGAAGCTTTCTTT
NA | TRBJ1-2 | NA | TRBV27 | CASSLSRGLGYGYTF | TGTGCCAGCAGTTTAAGCCGGGGGTTGGGCTATGGCTACACCTTC
NA | TRBJ2-5 | TRBD2 | TRBV12-5 | CASGLGLAGEETQYF | TGTGCTAGTGGTTTGGGACTAGCGGGAGAAGAGACCCAGTACTTC
few | TRBJ2-1 | TRBD2 | TRBV12-3/TRBV12-4 | CASSAAGLAGVGGEQFF | TGTGCCAGCAGTGCGGCGGGACTAGCGGGAGTAGGCGGTGAGCAGTTCTTC
NA | TRBJ2-7 | NA | TRBV20-1 | CSANTRTFGEQYF | TGCAGTGCGAATACACGGACTTTTGGGGAGCAGTACTTC
NA | TRBJ1-3 | NA | TRBV19 | CASSQQVSGNTIYF | TGTGCCAGTAGCCAACAGGTCAGCGGAAACACCATATATTTT
many | TRBJ2-3 | NA | TRBV7-2 | CASSQAFPSTDTQYF | TGTGCCAGCAGCCAAGCGTTTCCCTCCACAGATACGCAGTATTTT
NA | TRBJ1-1 | NA | TRBV6-2/TRBV6-3 | CASSSLRPGLATEAFF | TGTGCCAGCAGTTCGCTTCGCCCAGGACTGGCCACTGAAGCTTTCTTT
NA | TRBJ1-1 | NA | TRBV18 | CASSPIPRNTEAFF | TGTGCCAGCTCTCCAATCCCCAGGAACACTGAAGCTTTCTTT
NA | TRBJ2-1 | TRBD2 | TRBV6-6 | CASSYSSAGGPPRGEQFF | TGTGCCAGCAGTTACTCGTCAGCGGGAGGCCCCCCGCGAGGTGAGCAGTTCTTC
NA | TRBJ2-7 | NA | TRBV7-9 | CASSLPRGTGRGEQYF | TGTGCCAGCAGCTTGCCCCGGGGTACGGGCAGGGGCGAGCAGTACTTC
many | TRBJ2-3 | NA | TRBV5-1 | CASSPGPYRTDTQYF | TGCGCCAGCAGCCCAGGACCGTACCGCACAGATACGCAGTATTTT
NA | TRBJ2-3 | NA | TRBV20-1 | CSAGPPGQSTDTQYF | TGCAGTGCTGGGCCCCCCGGACAGAGCACAGATACGCAGTATTTT
NA | TRBJ2-7 | TRBD1 | TRBV4-3 | CASSPQGLEGEQYF | TGCGCCAGCAGTCCACAGGGGTTAGAGGGGGAGCAGTACTTC
NA | TRBJ2-1 | NA | TRBV7-9 | CASSLVGANNEQFF | TGTGCCAGCAGCTTAGTCGGGGCAAATAATGAGCAGTTCTTC
many | TRBJ1-5 | NA | TRBV5-6 | CASSLDRDQPQHF | TGTGCCAGCAGCTTGGACAGGGACCAGCCCCAGCATTTT
few | TRBJ2-7 | NA | TRBV7-9 | CASSLYNGDEQYF | TGTGCCAGCAGCTTATACAACGGAGACGAGCAGTACTTC
NA | TRBJ2-5 | TRBD2 | TRBV5-1 | CASSWLLAGGPETQYF | TGCGCCAGCAGCTGGTTGCTAGCGGGAGGGCCAGAGACCCAGTACTTC
few | TRBJ1-1 | TRBD1 | TRBV4-2 | CASSRPGGEGTEAFF | TGTGCCAGCAGCCGGCCAGGGGGAGAGGGCACTGAAGCTTTCTTT
few | TRBJ1-1 | NA | TRBV11-1 | CASSLKYTEAFF | TGTGCCAGCAGCTTAAAGTACACTGAAGCTTTCTTT
few | TRBJ2-2 | NA | TRBV7-2 | CASMDWNTGELFF | TGTGCCAGCATGGACTGGAACACCGGGGAGCTGTTTTTT
NA | TRBJ2-7 | NA | TRBV7-2 | CASSLMKNSYEQYF | TGTGCCAGCAGCTTAATGAAGAACTCCTACGAGCAGTACTTC
many | TRBJ1-1 | NA | TRBV7-3 | CASSPHSGFPATMNTEAFF | TGTGCCAGCAGCCCGCACTCAGGGTTTCCAGCTACTATGAACACTGAAGCTTTCTTT
few | TRBJ1-5 | NA | TRBV7-8 | CASSLGGSRNQPQHF | TGTGCCAGCAGCTTAGGGGGCTCGAGGAATCAGCCCCAGCATTTT
NA | TRBJ2-7 | TRBD1 | TRBV28 | CASSGPTGTGDLSYEQYF | TGTGCCAGCAGTGGCCCAACCGGGACAGGCGATCTCTCCTACGAGCAGTACTTC
few | TRBJ2-3 | TRBD1 | TRBV12-3/TRBV12-4 | CASSQRTGGQDTQYF | TGTGCCAGCAGTCAGAGGACAGGGGGCCAAGATACGCAGTATTTT
NA | TRBJ2-2 | TRBD1 | TRBV6-2/TRBV6-3 | CASDGTGGNTGELFF | TGTGCCAGCGACGGGACAGGGGGAAACACCGGGGAGCTGTTTTTT